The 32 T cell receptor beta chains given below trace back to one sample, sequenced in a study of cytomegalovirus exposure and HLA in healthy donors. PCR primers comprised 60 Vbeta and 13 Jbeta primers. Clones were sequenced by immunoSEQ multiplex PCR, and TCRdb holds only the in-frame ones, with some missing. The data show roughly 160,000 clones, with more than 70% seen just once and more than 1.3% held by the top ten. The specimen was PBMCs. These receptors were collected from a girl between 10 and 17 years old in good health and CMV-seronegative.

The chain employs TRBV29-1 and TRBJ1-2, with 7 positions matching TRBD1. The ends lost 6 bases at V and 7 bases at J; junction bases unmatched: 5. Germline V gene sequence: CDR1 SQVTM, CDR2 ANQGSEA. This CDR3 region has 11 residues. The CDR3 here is CSVTDRFGYTF. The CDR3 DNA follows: TGCAGCGTGACGGACAGGTTTGGCTACACCTTC.

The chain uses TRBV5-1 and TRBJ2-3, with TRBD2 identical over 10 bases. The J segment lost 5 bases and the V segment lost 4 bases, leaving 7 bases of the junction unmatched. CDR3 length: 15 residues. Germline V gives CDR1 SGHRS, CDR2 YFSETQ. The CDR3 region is CASSQSGGAGDTQYF. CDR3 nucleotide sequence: TGCGCCAGCAGCCAAAGCGGGGGGGCCGGAGATACGCAGTATTTT.

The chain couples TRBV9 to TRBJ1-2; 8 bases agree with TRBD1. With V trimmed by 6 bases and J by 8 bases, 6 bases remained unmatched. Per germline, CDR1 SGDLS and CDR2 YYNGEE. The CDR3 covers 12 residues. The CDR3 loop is CASNSRGRGYTF. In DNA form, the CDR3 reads TGTGCCAGCAACTCCAGGGGGCGCGGCTACACCTTC.

The CDR3 loop reads CASSSPLGQGDTEAFF. The DNA for the CDR3 is TGTGCCAGCAGCTCCCCCCTAGGACAGGGGGACACTGAAGCTTTCTTT. The chain employs TRBV7-9 and TRBJ1-1; 10 bases match TRBD1. The CDR3 contains 16 residues. Germline-derived CDR1 and CDR2 are SEHNR and FQNEAQ (reference sequence). Unmatched junction bases numbered 8, after V lost 4 bases and J lost 3 bases. Looking up the rest from reference TRBV7-9 and TRBJ1-1 gives the full variable domain: DTGVSQNPRHKITKRGQNVTFRCDPISEHNRLYWYRQTLGQGPEFLTYFQNEAQLEKSRLLSDRFSAERPKGSFSTLEIQRTEQGDSAMYLCASSSPLGQGDTEAFFGQGTRLTVV.

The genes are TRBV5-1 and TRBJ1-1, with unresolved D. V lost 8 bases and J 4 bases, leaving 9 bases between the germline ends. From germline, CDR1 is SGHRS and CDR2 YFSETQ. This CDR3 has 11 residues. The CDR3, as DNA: TGCGCCAGTGCACAGATCACTGAAGCTTTCTTT. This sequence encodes CASAQITEAFF.

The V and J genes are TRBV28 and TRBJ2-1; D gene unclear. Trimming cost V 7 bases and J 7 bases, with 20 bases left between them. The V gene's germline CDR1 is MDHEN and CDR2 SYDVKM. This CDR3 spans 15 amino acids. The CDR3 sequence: CASISLGNPTNEQFF. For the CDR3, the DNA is TGTGCCAGCATTTCCCTAGGAAACCCGACGAATGAGCAGTTCTTC.

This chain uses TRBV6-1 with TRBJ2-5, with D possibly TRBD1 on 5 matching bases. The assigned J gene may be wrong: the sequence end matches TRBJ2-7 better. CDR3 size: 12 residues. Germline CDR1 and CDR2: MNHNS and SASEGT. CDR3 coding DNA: TGTGCCAGCAGTGAACAGGGCTACGAGCAGTACTTC. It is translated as CASSEQGYEQYF.

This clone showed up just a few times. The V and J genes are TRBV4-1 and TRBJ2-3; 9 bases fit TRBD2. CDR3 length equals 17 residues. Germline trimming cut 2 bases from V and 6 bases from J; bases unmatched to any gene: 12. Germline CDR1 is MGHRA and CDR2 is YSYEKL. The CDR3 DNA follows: TGCGCCAGCAGCCAACCAAGGACGGGACTAGCATACGATACGCAGTATTTT. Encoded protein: CASSQPRTGLAYDTQYF.

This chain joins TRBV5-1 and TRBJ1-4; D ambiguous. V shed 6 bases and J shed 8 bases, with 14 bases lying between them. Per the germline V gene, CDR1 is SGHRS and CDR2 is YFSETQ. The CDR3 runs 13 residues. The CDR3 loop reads CASTGDTYEKLFF. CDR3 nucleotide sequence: TGCGCCAGCACCGGCGACACCTACGAAAAACTGTTTTTT.

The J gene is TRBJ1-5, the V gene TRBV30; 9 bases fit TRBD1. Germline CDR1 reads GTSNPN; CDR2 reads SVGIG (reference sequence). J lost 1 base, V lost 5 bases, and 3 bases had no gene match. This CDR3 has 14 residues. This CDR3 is CAWGQGLSNQPQHF. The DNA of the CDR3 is TGTGCCTGGGGACAGGGGCTAAGCAATCAGCCCCAGCATTTT.

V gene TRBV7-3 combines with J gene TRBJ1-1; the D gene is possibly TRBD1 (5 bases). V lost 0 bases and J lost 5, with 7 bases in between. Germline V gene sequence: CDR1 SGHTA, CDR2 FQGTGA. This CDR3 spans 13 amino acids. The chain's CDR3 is CASSLTGTTEAFF. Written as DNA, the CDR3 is TGTGCCAGCAGCTTAACCGGGACTACTGAAGCTTTCTTT.

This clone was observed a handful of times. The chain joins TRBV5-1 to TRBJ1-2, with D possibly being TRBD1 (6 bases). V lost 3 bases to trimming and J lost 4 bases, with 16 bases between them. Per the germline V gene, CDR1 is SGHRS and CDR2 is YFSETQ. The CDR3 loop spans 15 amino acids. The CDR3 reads CASSWGQTDGYGYTF. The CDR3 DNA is TGCGCCAGCAGCTGGGGACAAACAGACGGCTATGGCTACACCTTC. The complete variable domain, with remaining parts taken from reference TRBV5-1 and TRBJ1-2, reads KAGVTQTPRYLIKTRGQQVTLSCSPISGHRSVSWYQQTPGQGLQFLFEYFSETQRNKGNFPGRFSGRQFSNSRSEMNVSTLELGDSALYLCASSWGQTDGYGYTFGSGTRLTVV.

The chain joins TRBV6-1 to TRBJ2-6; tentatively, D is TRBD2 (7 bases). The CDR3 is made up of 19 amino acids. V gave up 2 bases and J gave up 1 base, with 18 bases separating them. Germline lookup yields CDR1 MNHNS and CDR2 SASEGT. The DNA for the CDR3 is TGTGCCAGCAGTGAAATGGGGGCGGGTAGCGGGTCTGGGGCCAACGTCCTGACTTTC. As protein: CASSEMGAGSGSGANVLTF.

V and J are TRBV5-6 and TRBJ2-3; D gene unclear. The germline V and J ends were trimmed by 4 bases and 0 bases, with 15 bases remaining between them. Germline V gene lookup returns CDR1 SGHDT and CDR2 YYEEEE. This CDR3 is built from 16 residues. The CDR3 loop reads CASSPRSISSTDTQYF. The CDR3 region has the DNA TGTGCCAGCAGCCCGCGAAGCATTTCTAGCACAGATACGCAGTATTTT.

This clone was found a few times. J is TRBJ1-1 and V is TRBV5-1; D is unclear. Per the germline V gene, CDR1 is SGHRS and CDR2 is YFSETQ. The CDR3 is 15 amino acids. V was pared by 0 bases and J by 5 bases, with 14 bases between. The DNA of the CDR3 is TGCGCCAGCAGCTTGGTTGAGGGAGATCGGACTGAAGCTTTCTTT. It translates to CASSLVEGDRTEAFF.

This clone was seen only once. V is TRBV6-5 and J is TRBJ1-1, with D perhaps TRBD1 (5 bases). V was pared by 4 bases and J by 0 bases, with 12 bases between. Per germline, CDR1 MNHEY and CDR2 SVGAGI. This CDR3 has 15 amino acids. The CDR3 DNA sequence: TGTGCCAGCAGTTTGGGAACAGGTGTGAACACTGAAGCTTTCTTT. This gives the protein CASSLGTGVNTEAFF.

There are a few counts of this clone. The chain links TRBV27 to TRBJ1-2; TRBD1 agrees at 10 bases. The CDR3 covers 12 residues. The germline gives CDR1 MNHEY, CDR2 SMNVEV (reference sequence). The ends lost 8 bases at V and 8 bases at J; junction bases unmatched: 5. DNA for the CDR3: TGTGCCAGCCGACAGGGGGCTCACGGCTACACCTTC. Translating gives CASRQGAHGYTF.

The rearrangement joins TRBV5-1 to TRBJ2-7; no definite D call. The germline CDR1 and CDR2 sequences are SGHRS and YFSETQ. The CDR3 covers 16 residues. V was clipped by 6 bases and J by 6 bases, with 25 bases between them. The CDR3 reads CASKPNTRTTYVEQYF. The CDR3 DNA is TGCGCCAGCAAACCGAATACGAGAACCACCTACGTCGAGCAGTACTTC.

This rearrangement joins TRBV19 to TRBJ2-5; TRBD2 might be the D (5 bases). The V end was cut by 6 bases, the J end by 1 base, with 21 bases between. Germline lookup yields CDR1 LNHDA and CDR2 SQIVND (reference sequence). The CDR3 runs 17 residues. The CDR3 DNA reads TGTGCCAGTAGCCTTGAATTTGGACTGGGAAGCCAAGAGACCCAGTACTTC. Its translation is CASSLEFGLGSQETQYF.

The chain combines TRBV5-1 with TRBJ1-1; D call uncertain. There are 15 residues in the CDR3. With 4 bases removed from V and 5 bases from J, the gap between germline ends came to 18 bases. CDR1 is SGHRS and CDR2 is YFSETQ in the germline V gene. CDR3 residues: CASSREEGRGTEAFF. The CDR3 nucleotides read TGCGCCAGCAGCCGGGAGGAGGGCAGAGGGACTGAAGCTTTCTTT.

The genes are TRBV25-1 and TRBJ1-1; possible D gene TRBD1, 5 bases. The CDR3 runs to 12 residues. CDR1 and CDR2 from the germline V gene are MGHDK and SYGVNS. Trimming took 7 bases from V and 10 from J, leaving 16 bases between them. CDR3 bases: TGTGCCAGCACACCTGGGGGGGGTGCAGCTTTCTTT. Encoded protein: CASTPGGGAAFF.

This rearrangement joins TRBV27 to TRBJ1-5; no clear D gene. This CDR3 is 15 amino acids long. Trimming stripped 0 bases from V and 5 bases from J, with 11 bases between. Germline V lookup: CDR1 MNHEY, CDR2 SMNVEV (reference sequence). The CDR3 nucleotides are TGTGCCAGCAGTTTATCGAGAGTTGTCCATCAGCCCCAGCATTTT. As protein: CASSLSRVVHQPQHF.

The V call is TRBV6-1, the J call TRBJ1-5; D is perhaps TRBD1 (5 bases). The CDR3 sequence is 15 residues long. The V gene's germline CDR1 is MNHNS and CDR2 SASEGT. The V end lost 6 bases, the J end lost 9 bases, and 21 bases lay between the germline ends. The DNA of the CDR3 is TGTGCCAGCAGGGATACAGGTAACGGGCACCGGCCCCAGCATTTT. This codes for CASRDTGNGHRPQHF.

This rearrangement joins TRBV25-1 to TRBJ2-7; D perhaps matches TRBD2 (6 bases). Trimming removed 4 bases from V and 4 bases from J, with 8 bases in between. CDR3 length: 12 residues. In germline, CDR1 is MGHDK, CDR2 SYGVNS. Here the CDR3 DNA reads TGTGCCAGCAGTGGTGGGGGGTACGAGCAGTACTTC. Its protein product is CASSGGGYEQYF.

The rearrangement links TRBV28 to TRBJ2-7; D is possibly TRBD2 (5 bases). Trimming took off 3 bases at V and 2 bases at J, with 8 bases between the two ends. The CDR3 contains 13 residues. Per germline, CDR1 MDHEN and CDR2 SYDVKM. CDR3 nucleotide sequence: TGTGCCAGCAGTTTTAGCGCTGCCTACGAGCAGTACTTC. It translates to CASSFSAAYEQYF.

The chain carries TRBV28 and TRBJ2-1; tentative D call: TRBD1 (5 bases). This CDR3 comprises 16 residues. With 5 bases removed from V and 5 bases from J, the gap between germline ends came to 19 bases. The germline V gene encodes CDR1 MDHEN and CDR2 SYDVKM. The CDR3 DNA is TGTGCCAGCAGTGAGCACCAGGGCAGAAGTAACAATGAGCAGTTCTTC. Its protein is CASSEHQGRSNNEQFF. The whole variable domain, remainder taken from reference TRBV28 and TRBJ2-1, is DVKVTQSSRYLVKRTGEKVFLECVQDMDHENMFWYRQDPGLGLRLIYFSYDVKMKEKGDIPEGYSVSREKKERFSLILESASTNQTSMYLCASSEHQGRSNNEQFFGPGTRLTVL.

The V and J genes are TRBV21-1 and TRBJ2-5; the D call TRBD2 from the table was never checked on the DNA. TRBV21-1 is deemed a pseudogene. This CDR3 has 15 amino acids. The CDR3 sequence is CASSKDERDQETQYF. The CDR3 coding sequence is TGTGCCAGCAGCAAAGACGAGCGGGACCAAGAGACCCAGTACTTC.

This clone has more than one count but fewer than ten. CDR3 loop: CASETGTGGTGELFF. In DNA, the CDR3 is TGTGCCAGCGAAACCGGGACAGGGGGGACCGGGGAGCTGTTTTTT. This chain joins TRBV28 and TRBJ2-2; TRBD1 aligns across 11 bases. V dropped 8 bases and J dropped 5; count of bases not matched to a gene: 7. CDR1 is MDHEN, CDR2 SYDVKM, per germline. This CDR3 contains 15 residues.

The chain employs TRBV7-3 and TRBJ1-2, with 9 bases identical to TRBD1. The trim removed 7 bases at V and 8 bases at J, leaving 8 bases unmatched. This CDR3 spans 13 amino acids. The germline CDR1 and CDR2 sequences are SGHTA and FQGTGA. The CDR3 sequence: CASIPGQGSGYTF. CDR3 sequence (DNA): TGTGCCAGCATCCCGGGACAGGGCTCGGGCTACACCTTC. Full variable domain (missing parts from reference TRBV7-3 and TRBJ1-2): GAGVSQTPSNKVTEKGKYVELRCDPISGHTALYWYRQSLGQGPEFLIYFQGTGAADDSGLPNDRFFAVRPEGSVSTLKIQRTERGDSAVYLCASIPGQGSGYTFGSGTRLTVV.

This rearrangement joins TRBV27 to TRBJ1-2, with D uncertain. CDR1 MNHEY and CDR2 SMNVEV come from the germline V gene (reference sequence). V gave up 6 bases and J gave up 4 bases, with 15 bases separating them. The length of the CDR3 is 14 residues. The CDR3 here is CASRPTLSGYGYTF. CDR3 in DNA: TGTGCCAGCAGGCCAACTCTATCGGGCTATGGCTACACCTTC.

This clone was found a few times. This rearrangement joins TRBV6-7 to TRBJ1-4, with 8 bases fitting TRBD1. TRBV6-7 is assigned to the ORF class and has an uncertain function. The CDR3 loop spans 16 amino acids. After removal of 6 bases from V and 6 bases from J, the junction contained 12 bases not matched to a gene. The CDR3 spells CASRPQKTGADEKLFF. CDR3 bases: TGTGCCAGCAGACCACAGAAGACAGGGGCCGATGAAAAACTGTTTTTT.

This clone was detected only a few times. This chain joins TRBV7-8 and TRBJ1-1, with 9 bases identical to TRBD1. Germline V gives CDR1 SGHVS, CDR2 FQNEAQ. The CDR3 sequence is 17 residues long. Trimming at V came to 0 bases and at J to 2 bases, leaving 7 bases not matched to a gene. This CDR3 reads CASSLATYRGPNTEAFF. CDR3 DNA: TGTGCCAGCAGCTTAGCCACTTACAGGGGGCCTAACACTGAAGCTTTCTTT.